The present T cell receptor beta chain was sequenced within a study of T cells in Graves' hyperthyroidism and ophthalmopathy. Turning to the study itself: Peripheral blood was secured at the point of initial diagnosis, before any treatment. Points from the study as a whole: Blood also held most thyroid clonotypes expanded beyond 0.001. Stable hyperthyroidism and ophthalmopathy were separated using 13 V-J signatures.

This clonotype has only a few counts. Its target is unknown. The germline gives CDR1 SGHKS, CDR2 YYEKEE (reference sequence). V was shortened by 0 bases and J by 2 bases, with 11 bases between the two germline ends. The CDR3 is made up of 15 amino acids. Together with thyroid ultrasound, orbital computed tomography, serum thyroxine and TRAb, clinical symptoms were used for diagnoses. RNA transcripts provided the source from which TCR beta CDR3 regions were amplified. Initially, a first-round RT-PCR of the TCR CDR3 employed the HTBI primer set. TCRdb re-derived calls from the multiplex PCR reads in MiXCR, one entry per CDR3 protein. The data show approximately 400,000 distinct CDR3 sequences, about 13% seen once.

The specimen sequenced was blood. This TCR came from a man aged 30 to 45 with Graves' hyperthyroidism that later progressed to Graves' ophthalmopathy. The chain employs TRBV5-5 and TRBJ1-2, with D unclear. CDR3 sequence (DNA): TGTGCCAGCAGCTTGGCCCCCGACAACAACTATGGCTACACCTTC. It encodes CASSLAPDNNYGYTF.